The 4 T cell receptor beta chains listed next were all sequenced from one sample in a study of OX40 agonist ivuxolimab in advanced cancers. Clones were sequenced by immunoSEQ multiplex PCR, and TCRdb holds only the in-frame ones, with some missing. The sample shows over 75,000 clones, 80% to 95% of them seen only once. The starting material was CD4+ or CD8+ T cells sorted from blood, obtained in a trial of the OX40 agonist ivuxolimab. The receptors were sampled from an adult with an advanced solid tumor such as melanoma, head and neck, liver or kidney cancer.

The chain recombines TRBV2 with TRBJ2-3; perhaps TRBD2 as D (6 bases). This CDR3 contains 16 residues. Looked up from germline, CDR1 is SNHLY and CDR2 is FYNNEI. Trimming took 5 bases from V and 1 from J, leaving 16 bases between them. Written as DNA, the CDR3 is TGTGCCAGCAGTAAGTTTATACCTAGCGGCACAGATACGCAGTATTTT. Translated, it gives CASSKFIPSGTDTQYF.

By share, this clone counts as medium-sized. The chain joins TRBV5-4 to TRBJ1-2, with D tentatively TRBD1 (6 bases). Germline CDR1 and CDR2: SGHNT and YYREEE (reference sequence). CDR3 length equals 17 residues. Trimming shortened V by 3 bases and J by 8 bases, and 26 bases separated the two germline ends. The CDR3 DNA reads as TGTGCCAGCAGCTCTAGAATCGGGTCAGGGGCGGTTAGGGGCTACACCTTC. It translates to CASSSRIGSGAVRGYTF.

To note about this clone: A read error may produce the germline difference seen at one junction end. The gene calls are TRBV7-7 and TRBJ2-2, with TRBD2 identical over 12 bases. The V gene's germline CDR1 is SSHAT and CDR2 FNYEAQ (reference sequence). The CDR3 is 16 amino acids. This CDR3 is CASSLSTSGSTGELFF. The CDR3 DNA is TGTGCTAGCAGCTTATCGACTAGCGGGAGCACCGGGGAGCTGTTTTTT.

This clone was picked up one time. The chain is built from TRBV19 and TRBJ1-1; a possible D gene is TRBD1 (6 bases). This CDR3 comprises 14 residues. V shed 6 bases and J shed 3 bases, with 14 bases lying between them. Per germline, CDR1 LNHDA and CDR2 SQIVND (reference sequence). CDR3 DNA: TGTGCCAGTAGGGAGACAGGCTTGGACACTGAAGCTTTCTTT. Translated, it gives CASRETGLDTEAFF.